This T cell receptor beta chain was identified in a study of CD8 T cells in ankylosing spondylitis. TCRdb re-analysed the 5' RACE reads in MiXCR, keeping a single row per CDR3 protein. Among around 220,000 distinct CDR3 sequences, roughly a tenth were seen once, and the ten largest hold around a fifth. The CDR3 runs 14 residues. V was pared by 8 bases and J by 0 bases, with 11 bases between. In germline, CDR1 is MNHNS, CDR2 SASEGT. This clonotype was found a few times. The sequence was obtained from a male donor with ankylosing spondylitis or in good health (not recorded which). The V call is TRBV6-1, the J call TRBJ1-3; D is perhaps TRBD1 (5 bases). The specimen sequenced was blood, either unsorted or a sorted T cell fraction (not recorded which). CDR3 DNA: TGTGCCAGCGAAGAGCAGGGCTCTGGAAACACCATATATTTT. Its protein product is CASEEQGSGNTIYF.